This T cell receptor (beta chain) appears in the sequencing data of a study of blood T cell repertoires in COVID-19. The wider study: There were acute and convalescent COVID-19 samples, and they came from the United States, Italy and Spain. PBMCs, B-cell-depleted T cells, or T cells were the source of the cDNA or gDNA that made up the material.

V dropped 8 bases and J dropped 8; count of bases not matched to a gene: 7. Germline-derived CDR1 and CDR2 are MNHEY and SMNVEV (reference sequence). The CDR3 runs 13 residues. Those enrolled in Seattle joined during active infection and were followed longitudinally afterward. Data came from immunoSEQ multiplex PCR; TCRdb stores just in-frame clones and leaves some out. The data contain 350,000 or so clones, roughly nine tenths of them singletons. The TCR comes from a woman in her fifties or sixties with COVID-19, enrolled during active disease. This chain connects TRBV27 to TRBJ1-5; TRBD1 matches 9 bases. The sequenced sample consisted of peripheral blood. The CDR3 is CASRSGQGEPQHF. As DNA, the CDR3 is TGTGCCAGCCGATCGGGACAGGGAGAGCCCCAGCATTTT.